These 25 T cell receptor beta chains came from one sample sequenced in a study of blood T cell repertoires in COVID-19. The data were produced by immunoSEQ multiplex PCR, yet TCRdb's version contains in-frame clones alone and is incomplete. The table lists about 190,000 clones, approximately 84% of them singletons. Sequencing was carried out using PBMCs or T cells enriched from blood (not recorded which). All receptors derive from a woman between 25 and 40 years old who had recovered from COVID-19.

For the CDR3, the DNA is TGTGCCAGCAGCAACCTGAAAGGGACTAGCGGGAGCACAGATACGCAGTATTTT. Translation: CASSNLKGTSGSTDTQYF. V usage is TRBV5-5 and J usage is TRBJ2-3; 12 nucleotides match TRBD2. CDR3 size: 18 residues. In germline, CDR1 is SGHKS, CDR2 YYEKEE (reference sequence). J lost 0 bases, V lost 4 bases, and 9 bases had no gene match. Drawing the rest from reference TRBV5-5 and TRBJ2-3, the complete variable domain is DAGVTQSPTHLIKTRGQQVTLRCSPISGHKSVSWYQQVLGQGPQFIFQYYEKEERGRGNFPDRFSARQFPNYSSELNVNALLLGDSALYLCASSNLKGTSGSTDTQYFGPGTRLTVL.

This chain joins TRBV10-2 and TRBJ2-7, with TRBD1 matching over 11 bases. CDR3 length: 13 residues. The V gene end was trimmed by 8 bases and the J gene end by 3 bases; junction bases not matched to a gene: 3. CDR1 is WSHSY and CDR2 is SAAADI in the germline V gene. The DNA for the CDR3 is TGCGCCAGCGAGGACAGGGGGCTCTACGAGCAGTACTTC. Translating it yields CASEDRGLYEQYF.

The sample holds one count of this clone. The chain combines TRBV19 with TRBJ1-5, with 8 bases lining up with TRBD1. Germline V CDR1 and CDR2: LNHDA, SQIVND (reference sequence). The CDR3 has 14 residues. V was clipped by 4 bases and J by 6 bases; unmatched bases: 5. CDR3 in DNA: TGTGCCAGTAGTAATACAGGGGGAGGTCAGCCCCAGCATTTT. Amino acids: CASSNTGGGQPQHF.

In its sample, this clone was seen many times. This sequence joins TRBV7-9 and TRBJ2-1, with TRBD2 matching 7 bases. V was pared by 2 bases and J by 0 bases, with 1 base of the junction left unmatched. Germline loops: CDR1 SEHNR, CDR2 FQNEAQ (reference sequence). This CDR3 is built from 15 residues. The DNA of the CDR3 is TGTGCCAGCAGCTTAAGGGAGGGCTCCTACAATGAGCAGTTCTTC. Translated: CASSLREGSYNEQFF.

The chain couples TRBV3-1 (or the pseudogene TRBV3-2) to TRBJ1-2; D may be TRBD1 (6 bases). CDR3 size: 13 residues. Germline CDR1 reads LGHDT; CDR2 reads YNNKEL (reference sequence). V shed 1 base and J shed 8 bases, with 11 bases lying between them. CDR3 loop: CASSQAGAGGYTF. CDR3 sequence (DNA): TGTGCCAGCAGCCAAGCAGGGGCCGGGGGCTACACCTTC.

This clone came up a few times. The chain links TRBV18 to TRBJ2-5; 9 positions match TRBD2. From germline, CDR1 is KGHSH and CDR2 LQKENI. CDR3 length: 15 residues. Trimming removed 5 bases from V and 0 bases from J; junction bases left unmatched: 4. CDR3 DNA: TGTGCCAGCTCAAGACTAGCGGAGAACCAAGAGACCCAGTACTTC. Its translation: CASSRLAENQETQYF.

The V gene is TRBV3-1 (or the pseudogene TRBV3-2), the J gene TRBJ2-3; D might be TRBD2 (5 bases). Germline CDR1 reads LGHDT; CDR2 reads YNNKEL (reference sequence). This CDR3 region has 17 residues. V lost 4 bases and J 1 base, leaving 18 bases between the germline ends. The CDR3 nucleotides are TGTGCCAGCAGCCGGGCGGGTAGAGGGAGAGGCACAGATACGCAGTATTTT. Encoded protein: CASSRAGRGRGTDTQYF.

The V and J genes are TRBV9 and TRBJ1-4; D remains ambiguous. This CDR3 has 13 amino acids. From germline, CDR1 is SGDLS and CDR2 YYNGEE. Between the trimmed V and J ends, which lost 10 bases and 6 bases, there was a span of 16 bases. In DNA, the CDR3 is TGTGCCTCCCAAGGACTCGGCGATGAAAAACTGTTTTTT. The encoded protein is CASQGLGDEKLFF.

This rearrangement joins TRBV15 to TRBJ1-4; D is possibly TRBD1 (5 bases). The CDR3 is 15 residues long. Deletions cut 3 bases from V and 0 bases from J, with 8 bases between. Germline V lookup: CDR1 LNHNV, CDR2 YYDKDF (reference sequence). The CDR3 loop is CATSRTTATNEKLFF. In DNA, the CDR3 is TGTGCCACCAGCAGGACGACAGCAACTAATGAAAAACTGTTTTTT.

CDR3 DNA sequence: TGCGCCAGCAGCTTGGAACAGGGGGCTAGTGAGCAGTTCTTC. Amino acid sequence: CASSLEQGASEQFF. The gene calls are TRBV5-1 and TRBJ2-1; 9 bases match TRBD1. V trimming: 0 bases; J trimming: 9 bases; junction bases outside the gene matches: 4. Germline CDR1 reads SGHRS; CDR2 reads YFSETQ. The CDR3 runs 14 residues. The full variable domain, with the rest looked up from reference TRBV5-1 and TRBJ2-1, is KAGVTQTPRYLIKTRGQQVTLSCSPISGHRSVSWYQQTPGQGLQFLFEYFSETQRNKGNFPGRFSGRQFSNSRSEMNVSTLELGDSALYLCASSLEQGASEQFFGPGTRLTVL.

CDR3: CASSGTSGRGNEQFF. In DNA, the CDR3 is TGTGCCAGCAGCGGGACTAGCGGGAGGGGCAATGAGCAGTTCTTC. J is TRBJ2-1 and V is TRBV9, with 15 bases matching TRBD2. This CDR3 has 15 residues. V lost 3 bases to trimming and J lost 6 bases; unmatched junction nucleotides: 1. Germline loops: CDR1 SGDLS, CDR2 YYNGEE.

V usage is TRBV28 and J usage is TRBJ1-6, with 7 nucleotides matching TRBD1. CDR1 MDHEN and CDR2 SYDVKM come from the germline V gene. With 7 bases clipped from V and 7 bases from J, the junction kept 7 bases outside the gene matches. The CDR3 has 14 residues. The CDR3 is CASITGQKNSPLHF. CDR3 DNA: TGTGCCAGCATCACGGGACAGAAAAATTCACCCCTCCACTTT.

V is TRBV12-3 or TRBV12-4 and J is TRBJ1-2, with D tentatively TRBD1 (6 bases). Trimming removed 0 bases from V and 13 bases from J, with 15 bases in between. The CDR3 sequence is 13 residues long. The CDR3 DNA sequence: TGTGCCAGCAGTTTAGCAGAAGGGCCCAGGGGCACCTTC. Amino acids: CASSLAEGPRGTF.

The CDR3 sequence: CASSLPSGNEQFF. CDR3 sequence (DNA): TGTGCCAGCAGTTTACCTTCGGGCAATGAGCAGTTCTTC. The chain recombines TRBV27 with TRBJ2-1; D is unresolved. Germline V gene data show CDR1 as MNHEY and CDR2 as SMNVEV (reference sequence). Trimming cost V 2 bases and J 6 bases, with 8 bases left between them. CDR3 size: 13 residues.

This sequence joins TRBV6-4 and TRBJ1-6; D gene unclear. The CDR3 sequence is 14 residues long. The V end lost 3 bases, the J end lost 10 bases, and 13 bases lay between the germline ends. Germline CDR1 is MRHNA and CDR2 is SNTAGT. The CDR3 nucleotides read TGTGCCAGCAGTGAGTGGGAAGCGGCCTCACCCCTCCACTTT. It translates to CASSEWEAASPLHF.

The rearrangement links TRBV7-9 to TRBJ2-5; a weak D match, TRBD2 (6 bases). CDR1 SEHNR and CDR2 FQNEAQ come from the germline V gene (reference sequence). This CDR3 comprises 14 residues. V was cut by 1 base and J by 5 bases, with 11 bases left in between. The CDR3 bases are TGTGCCAGCAGCTTAGGGACGGGGAGGGAGACCCAGTACTTC. It translates to CASSLGTGRETQYF.

The J gene is TRBJ2-3, the V gene TRBV10-1; 9 bases are a match to TRBD2. Germline CDR1 is WNHNN and CDR2 is SYGVQD (reference sequence). Unmatched junction bases numbered 14, after V lost 2 bases and J lost 2 bases. CDR3 length: 19 residues. The CDR3 DNA reads as TGCGCCAGCAGTGAGCCCACCGGCGGGGGGGCCTCTCCCACAGATACGCAGTATTTT. It translates to CASSEPTGGGASPTDTQYF.

The rearrangement uses TRBV7-9 and TRBJ2-5; 9 bases line up with TRBD2. In germline, CDR1 is SEHNR, CDR2 FQNEAQ (reference sequence). The CDR3 extends over 15 amino acids. With 1 base clipped from V and 5 bases from J, the junction kept 5 bases outside the gene matches. This chain's CDR3 is CASSLGGGAGETQYF. CDR3 DNA: TGTGCCAGCAGCTTAGGCGGGGGGGCCGGGGAGACCCAGTACTTC.

The chain combines TRBV6-2 or TRBV6-3 with TRBJ2-1; D is undetermined. The CDR3 covers 14 residues. Germline V gene sequence: CDR1 MNHEY, CDR2 SVGEGT. V was pared by 1 base and J by 4 bases, with 8 bases between. The DNA for the CDR3 is TGTGCCAGCAGTTACTTAACTCCGTACAATGAGCAGTTCTTC. It is translated as CASSYLTPYNEQFF.

Only a few counts were recorded for this clone. The J gene is TRBJ2-7, the V gene TRBV19; TRBD2 matches at 11 bases. The CDR3 runs 16 residues. V shed 4 bases and J 0 bases; nucleotides not matched to a gene: 5. CDR1 and CDR2 from the germline V gene are LNHDA and SQIVND (reference sequence). The DNA of the CDR3 is TGTGCCAGTAGTACCGGACTAGCGGGCGTCTCCTACGAGCAGTACTTC. It codes for CASSTGLAGVSYEQYF.

The J gene is TRBJ2-7, the V gene TRBV19; D remains unclear. V was pared by 7 bases and J by 4 bases, with 8 bases between. Germline V gives CDR1 LNHDA, CDR2 SQIVND (reference sequence). The CDR3 runs to 11 residues. This CDR3 is CASKGAYEQYF. The CDR3 bases are TGTGCCAGTAAAGGAGCGTACGAGCAGTACTTC.

This chain joins TRBV11-2 and TRBJ2-7; D is perhaps TRBD1 (5 bases). The V and J ends lost 1 base and 3 bases respectively, with 13 bases between them. This CDR3 region has 15 residues. The germline CDR1 and CDR2 sequences are SGHAT and FQNNGV. CDR3 in amino acids: CASSLGPAGNYEQYV. Here the CDR3 DNA reads TGTGCCAGCAGCTTAGGGCCTGCAGGGAACTACGAGCAGTACGTC.

The chain recombines TRBV27 with TRBJ2-1; 7 nucleotides line up with TRBD2. V shed 8 bases and J 6 bases; nucleotides not matched to a gene: 10. In germline, CDR1 is MNHEY, CDR2 SMNVEV (reference sequence). The CDR3 runs 14 residues. CDR3 nucleotide sequence: TGTGCCAGCGCCCAGGGAGGGTTGGGCAATGAGCAGTTCTTC. It is translated as CASAQGGLGNEQFF.

The genes are TRBV19 and TRBJ2-5; possible D gene TRBD2, 5 bases. This CDR3 comprises 15 residues. V was shortened by 2 bases and J by 1 base, with 11 bases between the two germline ends. CDR1 and CDR2 from the germline V gene are LNHDA and SQIVND (reference sequence). The CDR3 loop is CASSIRSGIQETQYF. The CDR3 coding sequence is TGTGCCAGTAGTATAAGATCGGGGATCCAAGAGACCCAGTACTTC.

The gene calls are TRBV7-9 and TRBJ2-2; a possible D gene is TRBD2 (6 bases). Germline CDR1 reads SEHNR; CDR2 reads FQNEAQ (reference sequence). The CDR3 is made up of 15 amino acids. Trimming left V 0 bases short and J 2 bases short, with 7 bases between. CDR3 nucleotide sequence: TGTGCCAGCAGCTTAGCGGGAGGAAACACCGGGGAGCTGTTTTTT. Translation: CASSLAGGNTGELFF.